The rows below give T cell receptor beta chains drawn from one sample of a study of cytotoxic CD8 clonotypes in ibrutinib-treated CLL. The protocol was immunoSEQ multiplex PCR, while the TCRdb copy is restricted to in-frame clones and leaves out a portion. Among under 150,000 clones, 80% were seen once, and the ten largest hold around 7.6%. This material consisted of PBMCs, taken after 36 months of ibrutinib treatment. The receptors shown here come from a human donor with chronic lymphocytic leukemia. Each CDR3 is given with its conserved first and last residue. The D gene is left open where the match is weak. Not all rows give a size; the values are once, few, many and, for expanded clones, a class.

D	length	size	V	J	DNA	CDR3
TRBD1	15	-	TRBV28	TRBJ1-5	TGTGCCAGCAAAAAGGACAGGGTAAGCTATCAGCCCCAGCATTTT	CASKKDRVSYQPQHF
-	14	once	TRBV29-1	TRBJ1-1	TGCAGCGTTCAGTCCGGGTTGGTAAACACTGAAGCTTTCTTT	CSVQSGLVNTEAFF
TRBD1	13	-	TRBV30	TRBJ1-1	TGTGCCTGGAGTAAGGGGGCGGACACTGAAGCTTTCTTT	CAWSKGADTEAFF
TRBD2	15	-	TRBV5-1	TRBJ2-7	TGCGCCAGCAGCTCCTCTAGCGGGAGTACCTACGAGCAGTACTTC	CASSSSSGSTYEQYF
TRBD2	15	-	TRBV5-1	TRBJ2-3	TGCGCCAGCAGGGAAGCGGGACTAATCACAGATACGCAGTATTTT	CASREAGLITDTQYF
-	18	-	TRBV4-1	TRBJ1-2	TGCGCCAGCAGCCAAGTAGGGGGTGCCAGAAGAATAAACTATGGCTACACCTTC	CASSQVGGARRINYGYTF
-	14	-	TRBV5-1	TRBJ2-5	TGCGCCAGCAGCTTGGGGTTAGTGGGAGAGACCCAGTACTTC	CASSLGLVGETQYF
-	11	-	TRBV9	TRBJ1-2	TGTGCCAGCAGCGTGAACTATGGCTACACCTTC	CASSVNYGYTF
-	14	once	TRBV5-1	TRBJ1-2	TGCGCCAGCAGCTTGGGGGGTGATCTTGTAGGCTACACCTTC	CASSLGGDLVGYTF
-	13	once	TRBV28	TRBJ2-1	TGTGCCAGCAGTTTTAGGGCGGACAATGAGCAGTTCTTC	CASSFRADNEQFF
-	14	-	TRBV21-1	TRBJ2-7	TGTGCCAGCAGGGATTGTGGGGGGGAAGGCGAGCAGTACTTC	CASRDCGGEGEQYF
TRBD1	15	-	TRBV5-1	TRBJ1-4	TGCGCCAGCAGCAGTGCCGGGACAGCTAATGAAAAACTGTTTTTT	CASSSAGTANEKLFF